Listed here is a single TCR beta chain. The sample comes from a study of blood T cell repertoires in COVID-19. Study background: Italy, Spain and the United States were the sources of the convalescent and acute COVID-19 samples.

Germline V CDR1 and CDR2: SGHTA, FQGTGA. The V end was cut by 3 bases, the J end by 2 bases, with 11 bases between. This CDR3 contains 15 residues. Sequenced by immunoSEQ multiplex PCR; TCRdb stores in-frame clones only, minus some. The table has around 65,000 clones, around four fifths seen once. This chain uses TRBV7-3 with TRBJ2-1, with D possibly TRBD2 on 7 matching bases. The receptor was isolated from a man in his 70s with acute or convalescent COVID-19. Sequencing was done on a sample of peripheral blood. Written as DNA, the CDR3 is TGTGCCAGCAGCTTGGGCGGGGGCACCTACAATGAGCAGTTCTTC. Its protein is CASSLGGGTYNEQFF. The complete variable domain, with remaining parts taken from reference TRBV7-3 and TRBJ2-1, reads GAGVSQTPSNKVTEKGKYVELRCDPISGHTALYWYRQSLGQGPEFLIYFQGTGAADDSGLPNDRFFAVRPEGSVSTLKIQRTERGDSAVYLCASSLGGGTYNEQFFGPGTRLTVL.